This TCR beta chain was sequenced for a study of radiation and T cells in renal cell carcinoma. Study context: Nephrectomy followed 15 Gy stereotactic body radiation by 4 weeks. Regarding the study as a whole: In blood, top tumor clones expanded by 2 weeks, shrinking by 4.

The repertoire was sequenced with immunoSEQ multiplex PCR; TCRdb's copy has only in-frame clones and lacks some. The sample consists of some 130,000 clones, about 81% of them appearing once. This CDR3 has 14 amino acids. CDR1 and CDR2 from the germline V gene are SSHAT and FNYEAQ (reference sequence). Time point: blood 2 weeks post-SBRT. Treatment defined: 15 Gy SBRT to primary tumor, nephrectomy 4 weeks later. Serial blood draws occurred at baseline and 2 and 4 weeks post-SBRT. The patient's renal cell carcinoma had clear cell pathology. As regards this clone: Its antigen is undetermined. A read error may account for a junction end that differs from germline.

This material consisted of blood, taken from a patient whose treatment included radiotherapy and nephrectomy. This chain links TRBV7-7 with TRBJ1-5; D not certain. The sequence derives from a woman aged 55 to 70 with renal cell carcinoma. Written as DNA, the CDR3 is TGTGCTAGCAGCTTAGTACGGATAAATCAGCCCCAGCATTTT. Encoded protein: CASSLVRINQPQHF.